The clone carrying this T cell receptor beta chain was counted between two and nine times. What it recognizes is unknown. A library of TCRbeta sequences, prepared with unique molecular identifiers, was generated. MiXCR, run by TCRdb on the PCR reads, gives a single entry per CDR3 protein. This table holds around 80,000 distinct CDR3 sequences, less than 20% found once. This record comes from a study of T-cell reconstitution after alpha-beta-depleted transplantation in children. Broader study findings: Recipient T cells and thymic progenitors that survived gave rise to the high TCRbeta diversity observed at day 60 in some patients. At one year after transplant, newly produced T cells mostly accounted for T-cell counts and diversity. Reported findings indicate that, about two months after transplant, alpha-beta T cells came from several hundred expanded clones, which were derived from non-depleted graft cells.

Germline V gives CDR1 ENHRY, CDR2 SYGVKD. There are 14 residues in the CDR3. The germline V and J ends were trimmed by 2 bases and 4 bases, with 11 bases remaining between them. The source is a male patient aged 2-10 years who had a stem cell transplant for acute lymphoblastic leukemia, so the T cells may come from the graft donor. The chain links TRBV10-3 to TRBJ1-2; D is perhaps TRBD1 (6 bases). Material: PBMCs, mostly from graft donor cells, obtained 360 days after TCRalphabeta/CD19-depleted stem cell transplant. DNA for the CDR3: TGTGCCATCAGTGAGAGGCAGGGGACCTATGGCTACACCTTC. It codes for CAISERQGTYGYTF.